This entry lists 20 T cell receptor beta chains sequenced from one sample in a study of cytomegalovirus exposure and HLA in healthy donors. Profiling relied on immunoSEQ multiplex PCR, and the TCRdb table lists in-frame clones only, not all of them. The top ten clones hold 2.5% to 3% of a sample with around 200,000 clones, approximately 84% of them seen once. Sequenced material: PBMCs. The receptors were gathered from a woman aged 18-29 years in good health and CMV-seropositive.

This chain links TRBV27 with TRBJ1-6; TRBD1 matches 7 bases. This CDR3 spans 15 amino acids. Germline V gene lookup returns CDR1 MNHEY and CDR2 SMNVEV (reference sequence). J was trimmed by 6 bases and V by 7 bases; bases with no gene match: 9. CDR3 in amino acids: CASKEQGIGNSPLHF. The CDR3 DNA sequence: TGTGCCAGCAAAGAACAGGGGATCGGTAATTCACCCCTCCACTTT.

V usage is TRBV4-1 and J usage is TRBJ2-1; TRBD2 agrees at 10 bases. J lost 8 bases, V lost 0 bases, and 13 bases had no gene match. Per germline, CDR1 MGHRA and CDR2 YSYEKL. There are 18 residues in the CDR3. CDR3 protein: CASSQDELAGSVGHEQFF. In DNA form, the CDR3 reads TGCGCCAGCAGCCAAGATGAACTAGCGGGGTCCGTTGGTCATGAGCAGTTCTTC.

This chain uses TRBV9 with TRBJ1-1; D is perhaps TRBD1 (5 bases). Germline V CDR1 and CDR2: SGDLS, YYNGEE. This CDR3 has 12 residues. The V end lost 2 bases, the J end lost 6 bases, and 8 bases lay between the germline ends. For the CDR3, the DNA is TGTGCCAGCAGCGTTCTAGGGGCTGAAGCTTTCTTT. As protein: CASSVLGAEAFF. The full variable domain, in which reference TRBV9 and TRBJ1-1 provide the parts outside the CDR3, is DSGVTQTPKHLITATGQRVTLRCSPRSGDLSVYWYQQSLDQGLQFLIQYYNGEERAKGNILERFSAQQFPDLHSELNLSSLELGDSALYFCASSVLGAEAFFGQGTRLTVV.

This chain uses TRBV19 with TRBJ1-6; weak D call: TRBD1 (5 bases). The CDR3 extends over 14 amino acids. Germline values: CDR1 LNHDA, CDR2 SQIVND (reference sequence). V gave up 7 bases and J gave up 7 bases, with 14 bases separating them. CDR3 coding DNA: TGTGCCAGTAACAATCGGCAGGGCAATTCACCCCTCCACTTT. Translation: CASNNRQGNSPLHF.

The chain joins TRBV10-1 to TRBJ2-2; 8 nucleotides align to TRBD1. Trimming at V came to 9 bases and at J to 8 bases, leaving 5 bases not matched to a gene. Per the germline V gene, CDR1 is WNHNN and CDR2 is SYGVQD (reference sequence). There are 12 residues in the CDR3. Here the CDR3 reads CARQRQGGELFF. The DNA of the CDR3 is TGCGCCAGACAACGACAGGGGGGGGAGCTGTTTTTT.

The chain is built from TRBV6-6 and TRBJ1-2; no clear D. V was trimmed by 5 bases and J by 9 bases, leaving 25 bases between them. CDR1 and CDR2 from the germline V gene are MNHNY and SVGAGI (reference sequence). The CDR3 sequence is 16 residues long. The CDR3 is CASSPSPARVAGSYTF. The DNA of the CDR3 is TGTGCCAGCAGTCCCTCACCTGCGCGCGTTGCGGGCAGCTACACCTTC.

The chain couples TRBV5-1 to TRBJ2-7; D is perhaps TRBD1 (6 bases). Between the trimmed V and J ends, which lost 0 bases and 6 bases, there was a span of 16 bases. The CDR3 totals 15 residues. Germline V gene data show CDR1 as SGHRS and CDR2 as YFSETQ. The CDR3 loop reads CASSLEPTGSVEQYF. CDR3 DNA sequence: TGCGCCAGCAGCTTGGAACCCACAGGGAGTGTCGAGCAGTACTTC. Full variable domain (missing parts from reference TRBV5-1 and TRBJ2-7): KAGVTQTPRYLIKTRGQQVTLSCSPISGHRSVSWYQQTPGQGLQFLFEYFSETQRNKGNFPGRFSGRQFSNSRSEMNVSTLELGDSALYLCASSLEPTGSVEQYFGPGTRLTVT.

J is TRBJ2-7 and V is TRBV5-1; TRBD2 matches at 7 bases. The ends lost 4 bases at V and 4 bases at J; junction bases unmatched: 14. The germline gives CDR1 SGHRS, CDR2 YFSETQ. The CDR3 loop spans 16 amino acids. CDR3 nucleotide sequence: TGCGCCAGCAGCACTCAGAGCGGGGCATTTAATTACGAGCAGTACTTC. Its protein product is CASSTQSGAFNYEQYF. Complete variable domain (other parts from reference TRBV5-1 and TRBJ2-7): KAGVTQTPRYLIKTRGQQVTLSCSPISGHRSVSWYQQTPGQGLQFLFEYFSETQRNKGNFPGRFSGRQFSNSRSEMNVSTLELGDSALYLCASSTQSGAFNYEQYFGPGTRLTVT.

The CDR3 coding sequence is TGTGCCAGCAGCTCCGGGGGGGGAACCCTCCACTTT. Translating gives CASSSGGGTLHF. V and J are TRBV7-7 and TRBJ1-6; TRBD1 might be the D (5 bases). CDR3 length equals 12 residues. Germline V CDR1 and CDR2: SSHAT, FNYEAQ (reference sequence). The V gene lost 4 bases and the J gene lost 14 bases, with 12 bases spanning the gap. Based on the CDR3 plus reference TRBV7-7 and TRBJ1-6, the full variable domain is GAGVSQSPRYKVTKRGQDVTLRCDPISSHATLYWYQQALGQGPEFLTYFNYEAQPDKSGLPSDRFSAERPEGSISTLTIQRTEQRDSAMYRCASSSGGGTLHFGNGTRLTVT.

The chain carries TRBV11-2 and TRBJ2-3; 10 bases align to TRBD2. Germline lookup yields CDR1 SGHAT and CDR2 FQNNGV. J was trimmed by 5 bases and V by 0 bases; bases with no gene match: 2. The CDR3 has 15 residues. CDR3 sequence (DNA): TGTGCCAGCAGCTTAGAGGGGACTAGCGTAGATACGCAGTATTTT. Amino acids: CASSLEGTSVDTQYF.

The rearrangement uses TRBV7-9 and TRBJ1-1; D may be TRBD1 (6 bases). The CDR3 runs 17 residues. The V and J ends lost 5 bases and 4 bases respectively, with 23 bases between them. The germline V gene has CDR1 SEHNR and CDR2 FQNEAQ (reference sequence). CDR3: CASSPPRLGGLGTEAFF. In DNA form, the CDR3 reads TGTGCCAGCAGCCCTCCCCGGTTGGGGGGGCTTGGCACTGAAGCTTTCTTT.

The chain links TRBV19 to TRBJ1-2; maybe TRBD1 (5 bases). Between the trimmed V and J ends, which lost 4 bases and 7 bases, there was a span of 10 bases. This CDR3 spans 12 amino acids. Germline loops: CDR1 LNHDA, CDR2 SQIVND (reference sequence). CDR3 nucleotides: TGTGCCAGTAGTACGTCCGGGGGTGGCTACACCTTC. Amino acids: CASSTSGGGYTF.

The chain recombines TRBV9 with TRBJ1-5; 7 bases fit TRBD1. Germline assignment: CDR1 SGDLS and CDR2 YYNGEE. The CDR3 consists of 14 residues. The J segment lost 6 bases and the V segment lost 4 bases, leaving 7 bases of the junction unmatched. This CDR3 is CASSPGTVVQPQHF. The CDR3 nucleotides are TGTGCCAGCAGCCCGGGGACAGTAGTTCAGCCCCAGCATTTT.

The chain couples TRBV7-9 to TRBJ2-6; unclear D gene. From germline, CDR1 is SEHNR and CDR2 FQNEAQ (reference sequence). V was trimmed by 4 bases and J by 0 bases, leaving 4 bases between them. The CDR3 is 14 amino acids. The CDR3: CASSSRSGANVLTF. DNA for the CDR3: TGTGCCAGCAGCTCCCGCTCTGGGGCCAACGTCCTGACTTTC.

This sequence joins TRBV19 and TRBJ1-3; D remains unclear. Between the trimmed V and J ends, which lost 4 bases and 0 bases, there was a span of 13 bases. Germline values: CDR1 LNHDA, CDR2 SQIVND (reference sequence). The CDR3 covers 16 residues. The CDR3: CASSKKRATSGNTIYF. The CDR3 DNA follows: TGTGCCAGTAGTAAAAAAAGAGCGACCTCTGGAAACACCATATATTTT. The full variable domain, completed using reference TRBV19 and TRBJ1-3, is DGGITQSPKYLFRKEGQNVTLSCEQNLNHDAMYWYRQDPGQGLRLIYYSQIVNDFQKGDIAEGYSVSREKKESFPLTVTSAQKNPTAFYLCASSKKRATSGNTIYFGEGSWLTVV.

The V and J genes are TRBV6-1 and TRBJ1-2; TRBD1 agrees at 7 bases. The CDR3 consists of 11 residues. Germline V gives CDR1 MNHNS, CDR2 SASEGT. The junction had 3 bases not matched to a gene; V was cut back by 6 bases and J by 8 bases. CDR3 region: CASRDRQGYTF. CDR3 DNA sequence: TGTGCCAGCAGGGACAGGCAAGGCTACACCTTC.

In this sample, this clone turned up once. The chain joins TRBV7-9 to TRBJ2-1; D is ambiguous. Germline V gene sequence: CDR1 SEHNR, CDR2 FQNEAQ (reference sequence). The length of the CDR3 is 12 residues. Trimming pared 3 bases from V and 8 bases from J, leaving 8 bases between. The CDR3 coding sequence is TGTGCCAGCAGCTTCCTATATGATGAGCAGTTCTTC. It translates to CASSFLYDEQFF.

This chain connects TRBV21-1 to TRBJ2-7; TRBD1 is the table's D call, not checked against the DNA. TRBV21-1 is a pseudogene locus. The CDR3 is made up of 14 amino acids. CDR3 in amino acids: CASYTDSDNYEQYF. CDR3 nucleotides: TGTGCCAGCTACACCGACAGTGACAACTACGAGCAGTACTTC.

The CDR3 loop reads CASSQTALDGYTF. In nucleotides, the CDR3 is TGCGCCAGCAGCCAGACAGCCCTGGATGGCTACACCTTC. This chain joins TRBV4-1 and TRBJ1-2, with D possibly matching TRBD1 (5 bases). Trimming left V 3 bases short and J 6 bases short, with 11 bases between. Germline assignment: CDR1 MGHRA and CDR2 YSYEKL. This CDR3 is built from 13 residues.

The chain employs TRBV5-4 and TRBJ2-7, with TRBD2 matching 14 bases. Trimming at V came to 0 bases and at J to 1 base, leaving 0 bases not matched to a gene. CDR3 length: 16 amino acids. From germline, CDR1 is SGHNT and CDR2 YYREEE (reference sequence). The CDR3 protein is CASSLGTSGGSYEQYF. For the CDR3, the DNA is TGTGCCAGCAGCTTGGGGACTAGCGGGGGGTCCTACGAGCAGTACTTC.